This TCR beta chain was captured by sequencing in a study of T-cell memory formation after mild COVID-19. Study context: Among the donors, TCR clusters were largely specific to each donor.

This clonotype was observed a handful of times. Its antigen is undetermined. Overall study findings and caveats: Among CD4+ contracting clones, most were CM and EM, and CD8+ ones EMRA. Later expanders leaned toward CD4+, whereas clones contracting from day 15 to 85 were balanced CD4/CD8.

One entry per CDR3 protein, called by TCRdb with MiXCR from the 5' RACE reads. The sample yields about 470,000 distinct CDR3 sequences, around a sixth seen once. This CDR3 is 15 amino acids long. Trimming left V 2 bases short and J 2 bases short, with 11 bases between. In germline, CDR1 is SGDLS, CDR2 YYNGEE. Sequenced: PBMCs or a T cell subset sorted from them (not recorded which). The rearrangement links TRBV9 to TRBJ2-1, with D possibly matching TRBD2 (5 bases). This TCR came from an adult woman who had mild COVID-19 (a few samples of this study predate the infection). Cell type and time point are not known. The CDR3: CASSVMSGTYNEQFF. The CDR3 DNA reads TGTGCCAGCAGCGTTATGAGCGGCACCTACAATGAGCAGTTCTTC.